A single sample gave rise to the 29 T cell receptor beta chains below, sequenced in a study of CD8+ T cells in alopecia areata. The treatment is: oral pan-JAK inhibitor, 5-10 mg twice daily. Isolated RNA was reverse transcribed into cDNA used as the sequencing template. Method: immunoSEQ multiplex PCR; TCRdb's copy keeps in-frame clones and lacks some. The sample has 200,000 to 250,000 clones; around two fifths are singletons. Source: CD4+ T cells sorted from blood, taken between weeks 30 and 35, from a patient treated with tofacitinib. These receptors were collected from a human donor with alopecia areata.

The chain combines TRBV7-2 with TRBJ2-3; D is possibly TRBD2 (6 bases). Germline-derived CDR1 and CDR2 are SGHTA and FQGNSA. V lost 8 bases, J lost 1 base, and 25 bases lay in between. CDR3 length equals 18 residues. CDR3 region: CASGGKGAGTFRTDTQYF. The DNA of the CDR3 is TGTGCCAGCGGGGGGAAAGGGGCTGGCACCTTTCGCACAGATACGCAGTATTTT.

The rearrangement links TRBV29-1 to TRBJ2-6; D might be TRBD1 (5 bases). CDR3 length: 17 amino acids. Germline values: CDR1 SQVTM, CDR2 ANQGSEA. Trimming cost V 6 bases and J 1 base, with 19 bases left between them. Here the CDR3 reads CSVVQTALLSGANVLTF. The CDR3 coding sequence is TGCAGCGTCGTACAGACAGCTCTCCTTTCTGGGGCCAACGTCCTGACTTTC.

The chain carries TRBV14 and TRBJ1-2, with D possibly matching TRBD1 (6 bases). The CDR3 extends over 13 amino acids. The V gene's germline CDR1 is SGHDN and CDR2 FVKESK. Trimming took 4 bases from V and 8 from J, leaving 14 bases between them. CDR3 loop: CASSPNRVRGYTF. The CDR3 nucleotides are TGTGCCAGCAGCCCCAACAGGGTGAGAGGCTACACCTTC.

This clone was observed a single time. The chain employs TRBV10-3 and TRBJ2-5, with 9 bases lining up with TRBD2. The CDR3 loop spans 17 amino acids. From germline, CDR1 is ENHRY and CDR2 SYGVKD. V was pared by 2 bases and J by 2 bases, with 9 bases of the junction left unmatched. CDR3 region: CAISETVAGAKQETQYF. CDR3 coding DNA: TGTGCCATCAGTGAGACTGTAGCGGGGGCAAAACAAGAGACCCAGTACTTC.

The chain is built from TRBV9 and TRBJ1-2, with unresolved D. The CDR3 runs to 12 residues. V lost 2 bases and J 2 bases, leaving 4 bases between the germline ends. Germline V lookup: CDR1 SGDLS, CDR2 YYNGEE. Here the CDR3 reads CASSVENYGYTF. The CDR3 DNA reads as TGTGCCAGCAGCGTGGAAAACTATGGCTACACCTTC.

This clone was seen a handful of times. The gene calls are TRBV5-1 and TRBJ2-7; 8 bases map to TRBD1. V shed 2 bases and J 5 bases; nucleotides not matched to a gene: 21. The CDR3 extends over 19 amino acids. The V gene's germline CDR1 is SGHRS and CDR2 YFSETQ. Here the CDR3 DNA reads TGCGCCAGCAGCTTCCGGGACAGGACCAGATCGGGGGCTTGGGACGAGCAGTACTTC. It is translated as CASSFRDRTRSGAWDEQYF.

The chain joins TRBV10-3 to TRBJ1-5; D is unclear. V was shortened by 3 bases and J by 5 bases, with 8 bases between the two germline ends. This CDR3 region has 13 residues. Germline V gene data show CDR1 as ENHRY and CDR2 as SYGVKD. The CDR3 region is CAISEDPDQPQHF. CDR3 coding DNA: TGTGCCATCAGTGAAGATCCCGATCAGCCCCAGCATTTT.

This clone was counted a few times. The chain has TRBV5-5 and TRBJ1-5; D gene ambiguous. The CDR3 has 15 residues. CDR1 and CDR2 (germline): SGHKS, YYEKEE (reference sequence). Trimming took 4 bases from V and 9 from J, leaving 20 bases between them. The CDR3 nucleotides read TGTGCCAGCAGCCCACACACCTCGACTGTCCTGCCCCAGCATTTT. Translation gives CASSPHTSTVLPQHF.

This clone has ten or more counts. The genes are TRBV11-1 and TRBJ2-7; 11 bases align to TRBD2. CDR3 length equals 16 residues. CDR1 is SGHAT, CDR2 FQDESV, per germline (reference sequence). With 1 base clipped from V and 1 base from J, the junction kept 3 bases outside the gene matches. CDR3 in DNA: TGTGCCAGCAGCTTAGGACTAGCGGGAACTTCCTACGAGCAGTACTTC. This translates into CASSLGLAGTSYEQYF.

J is TRBJ2-7 and V is TRBV5-1; 7 bases line up with TRBD1. The germline V gene has CDR1 SGHRS and CDR2 YFSETQ. Trimming took 4 bases from V and 1 from J; bases not matched to a gene: 2. The CDR3 length is 13 residues. This CDR3 reads CASSMGQSYEQYF. For the CDR3, the DNA is TGCGCCAGCAGCATGGGACAGTCCTACGAGCAGTACTTC.

The J gene is TRBJ2-7, the V gene TRBV30, with TRBD1 matching over 7 bases. Looked up from germline, CDR1 is GTSNPN and CDR2 is SVGIG (reference sequence). This CDR3 contains 14 residues. Trimming took 6 bases from V and 3 from J; bases not matched to a gene: 11. The chain's CDR3 is CACLTGTAIYEQYF. CDR3 coding DNA: TGTGCCTGCCTCACGGGGACAGCGATCTACGAGCAGTACTTC.

The chain joins TRBV5-1 to TRBJ2-7; D not certain. The CDR3 has 14 amino acids. Per germline, CDR1 SGHRS and CDR2 YFSETQ. With 0 bases removed from V and 1 base from J, the gap between germline ends came to 8 bases. The CDR3, as DNA: TGCGCCAGCAGCTTGGCCATGGGTTCCTACGAGCAGTACTTC. It translates to CASSLAMGSYEQYF.

This clone was counted a few times. This chain connects TRBV29-1 to TRBJ2-1; D remains ambiguous. This CDR3 is 12 amino acids long. Germline V gene lookup returns CDR1 SQVTM and CDR2 ANQGSEA. V was shortened by 3 bases and J by 5 bases, with 8 bases between the two germline ends. The CDR3 spells CSVDRQNNEQFF. The CDR3 nucleotides read TGCAGCGTTGACAGGCAGAACAATGAGCAGTTCTTC.

This clone came up a few times. V usage is TRBV30 and J usage is TRBJ1-5; 8 nucleotides line up with TRBD1. CDR1 and CDR2 (germline): GTSNPN, SVGIG (reference sequence). This CDR3 is 15 amino acids long. Trimming cost V 5 bases and J 0 bases; bases outside gene matches: 6. The CDR3, as DNA: TGTGCCTGGGACGCAGGGGGCTATAGCAATCAGCCCCAGCATTTT. It codes for CAWDAGGYSNQPQHF. Full variable domain (missing parts from reference TRBV30 and TRBJ1-5): SQTIHQWPATLVQPVGSPLSLECTVEGTSNPNLYWYRQAAGRGLQLLFYSVGIGQISSEVPQNLSASRPQDRQFILSSKKLLLSDSGFYLCAWDAGGYSNQPQHFGDGTRLSIL.

The rearrangement joins TRBV7-9 to TRBJ1-1; the match to TRBD1 covers 9 bases. This CDR3 is built from 13 residues. The germline V gene encodes CDR1 SEHNR and CDR2 FQNEAQ (reference sequence). V lost 5 bases, J lost 7 bases, and 5 bases stayed unmatched. CDR3 coding DNA: TGTGCCAGCAGCACGACAGGGGGGCTTGAAGCTTTCTTT. Translation: CASSTTGGLEAFF.

The table lists this clone with a few counts. The DNA for the CDR3 is TGTGCCAGCAGACCAGGGGTTGGATCACCCCTCCACTTT. Its protein is CASRPGVGSPLHF. The V gene is TRBV7-9, the J gene TRBJ1-6, with a possible D match to TRBD1 (6 bases). Germline CDR1 reads SEHNR; CDR2 reads FQNEAQ (reference sequence). V was shortened by 6 bases and J by 10 bases, with 13 bases between the two germline ends. The CDR3 spans 13 residues.

The chain has TRBV9 and TRBJ2-3; 10 positions match TRBD2. The CDR3 has 16 amino acids. Germline V CDR1 and CDR2: SGDLS, YYNGEE. V lost 2 bases, J lost 2 bases, and 5 bases stayed unmatched. CDR3 nucleotide sequence: TGTGCCAGCAGCGTGATAGCGGGAGGCGCCACAGATACGCAGTATTTT. Encoded protein: CASSVIAGGATDTQYF. Variable domain in full (rest from reference TRBV9 and TRBJ2-3): DSGVTQTPKHLITATGQRVTLRCSPRSGDLSVYWYQQSLDQGLQFLIQYYNGEERAKGNILERFSAQQFPDLHSELNLSSLELGDSALYFCASSVIAGGATDTQYFGPGTRLTVL.

This sequence joins TRBV7-2 and TRBJ2-5, with a weak D call TRBD2 (6 bases). V lost 7 bases and J 7 bases, leaving 13 bases between the germline ends. This CDR3 contains 12 residues. The germline CDR1 and CDR2 sequences are SGHTA and FQGNSA. The CDR3 here is CASTLGAGTQYF. The CDR3 nucleotides are TGTGCCAGCACCCTTGGAGCGGGGACCCAGTACTTC.

This clone has a handful of counts. The rearrangement joins TRBV5-1 to TRBJ2-1; 9 bases are a match to TRBD2. V was clipped by 5 bases and J by 11 bases; unmatched bases: 17. This CDR3 contains 16 residues. The germline V gene encodes CDR1 SGHRS and CDR2 YFSETQ. The chain's CDR3 is CASSPGVAGAPQQQFF. The DNA for the CDR3 is TGCGCCAGCAGTCCCGGGGTAGCGGGAGCCCCCCAACAGCAGTTCTTC. Combining the CDR3 with reference TRBV5-1 and TRBJ2-1 gives the whole variable domain KAGVTQTPRYLIKTRGQQVTLSCSPISGHRSVSWYQQTPGQGLQFLFEYFSETQRNKGNFPGRFSGRQFSNSRSEMNVSTLELGDSALYLCASSPGVAGAPQQQFFGPGTRLTVL.

The rearrangement uses TRBV5-4 and TRBJ2-5, with 10 bases lining up with TRBD1. The length of the CDR3 is 15 residues. Per germline, CDR1 SGHNT and CDR2 YYREEE (reference sequence). Trimming cost V 0 bases and J 4 bases; bases outside gene matches: 3. The CDR3: CASSLGTGGRETQYF. CDR3 DNA sequence: TGTGCCAGCAGCTTGGGGACAGGGGGTCGAGAGACCCAGTACTTC.

This rearrangement joins TRBV6-5 to TRBJ2-1; D might be TRBD2 (6 bases). The CDR3 loop spans 15 amino acids. CDR1 is MNHEY, CDR2 SVGAGI, per germline. The V end lost 7 bases, the J end lost 1 base, and 14 bases lay between the germline ends. This CDR3 reads CASTNDGGSYNEQFF. As DNA, the CDR3 is TGTGCCAGCACCAACGACGGGGGTTCCTACAATGAGCAGTTCTTC.

In its sample, this clone was seen a few times. The chain has TRBV6-5 and TRBJ1-2; tentative D call: TRBD1 (5 bases). This CDR3 comprises 15 residues. Trimming pared 2 bases from V and 1 base from J, leaving 11 bases between. Germline CDR1 reads MNHEY; CDR2 reads SVGAGI. As DNA, the CDR3 is TGTGCCAGCAGTTACCAGGGTTCTTTTAACTATGGCTACACCTTC. Its translation is CASSYQGSFNYGYTF.

The rearrangement links TRBV5-1 to TRBJ2-3; 9 nucleotides align to TRBD2. The CDR3 covers 15 residues. Germline lookup yields CDR1 SGHRS and CDR2 YFSETQ. J gave up 1 base and V 4 bases, and 4 bases lay outside the gene matches. CDR3 region: CASSPSGAGTDTQYF. CDR3 bases: TGCGCCAGCAGCCCTAGCGGGGCCGGCACAGATACGCAGTATTTT.

The chain couples TRBV6-5 to TRBJ2-3; no definite D call. This CDR3 contains 14 residues. Trimming took off 6 bases at V and 0 bases at J, with 10 bases between the two ends. CDR1 is MNHEY, CDR2 SVGAGI, per germline. This chain's CDR3 is CASRETFSTDTQYF. The CDR3 nucleotides are TGTGCCAGCAGGGAGACTTTCAGCACAGATACGCAGTATTTT.

This clone was counted a few times. Other DNA sequences from this sample encode an identical CDR3 as well. The chain is built from TRBV7-2 and TRBJ2-2; D gene ambiguous. CDR1 is SGHTA and CDR2 is FQGNSA in the germline V gene. The ends were cut back, 4 bases at V and 5 bases at J, with 5 bases in the middle. The CDR3 contains 12 residues. The CDR3 DNA reads TGTGCCAGCAGCTCCTATACCGGGGAGCTGTTTTTT. This codes for CASSSYTGELFF.

This clone was observed a few times. The rearrangement joins TRBV30 to TRBJ1-1; no firm D call. CDR1 is GTSNPN and CDR2 is SVGIG in the germline V gene (reference sequence). Deletions cut 4 bases from V and 4 bases from J, with 13 bases between. The CDR3 is 13 amino acids. The CDR3 DNA reads as TGTGCCTGGACACGGATATCGGGCACTGAAGCTTTCTTT. It encodes CAWTRISGTEAFF.

The chain is built from TRBV9 and TRBJ2-7; D call uncertain. Trimming took off 4 bases at V and 3 bases at J, with 14 bases between the two ends. The germline CDR1 and CDR2 sequences are SGDLS and YYNGEE. The CDR3 sequence is 14 residues long. The CDR3 DNA follows: TGTGCCAGCAGCAAACAAACCCAAAGCTACGAGCAGTACTTC. Protein sequence: CASSKQTQSYEQYF.

The rearrangement joins TRBV6-1 to TRBJ2-1; 7 bases align to TRBD1. This CDR3 is 15 amino acids long. CDR1 and CDR2 (germline): MNHNS, SASEGT. Trimming at V came to 6 bases and at J to 4 bases, leaving 9 bases not matched to a gene. The CDR3 sequence: CASRIPGQNYNEQFF. The DNA for the CDR3 is TGTGCCAGCAGAATACCGGGACAGAATTACAATGAGCAGTTCTTC.

The chain couples TRBV6-6 to TRBJ2-7; 11 bases are a match to TRBD1. Trimming at V came to 8 bases and at J to 3 bases, leaving 6 bases not matched to a gene. CDR3 length: 14 residues. Germline CDR1 reads MNHNY; CDR2 reads SVGAGI (reference sequence). This chain's CDR3 is CASVEGTGGYEQYF. CDR3 in DNA: TGTGCCAGCGTAGAGGGGACAGGGGGCTACGAGCAGTACTTC.